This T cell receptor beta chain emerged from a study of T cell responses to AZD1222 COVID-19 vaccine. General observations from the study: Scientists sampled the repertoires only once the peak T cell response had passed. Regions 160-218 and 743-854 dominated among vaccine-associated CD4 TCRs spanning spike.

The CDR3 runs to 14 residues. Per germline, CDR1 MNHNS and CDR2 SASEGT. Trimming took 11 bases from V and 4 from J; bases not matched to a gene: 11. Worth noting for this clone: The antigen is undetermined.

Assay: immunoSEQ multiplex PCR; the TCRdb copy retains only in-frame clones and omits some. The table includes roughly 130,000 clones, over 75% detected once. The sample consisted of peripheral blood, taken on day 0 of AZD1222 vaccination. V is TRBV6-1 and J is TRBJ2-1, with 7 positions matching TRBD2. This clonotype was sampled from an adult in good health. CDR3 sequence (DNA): TGTGCCGGGAAGGGAGGGAGCGATTACAATGAGCAGTTCTTC. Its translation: CAGKGGSDYNEQFF.